This entry describes one TCR beta chain. Its antigen specificity is not known. No per-base quality is available; no much larger clone lies one base away. This record belongs to a study of technical replicates of blood from a handful of donors (dated by TCRdb to about 2017). The CDR3, from cysteine to phenylalanine, totals 15 residues. The entry retains the CDR3 DNA only, 45 bases that are in frame from base 1. CDR1 and CDR2 are drawn from the germline V gene: SGHDT, YYEEEE. The germline ends are 11 bases apart after V is trimmed by 1 base and J by 2 bases. Preparation of the library involved the immunoSEQ multiplex PCR assay. TCRdb obtained this table from immuneACCESS and retained in-frame rearrangements with V and J assigned. These tables miss some clones; where compared with another copy, unresolved V genes account for less than half of the shortfall, and the remainder is unexplained. The sample includes 75,000 to 95,000 clones, with just under 95% observed a single time. Jointly, the top ten make up roughly 0.25% of the sample.

The chain is encoded by TRBV5-6 joined to TRBJ2-3; too little of a D gene remains to name it. Specimen: T cells isolated from PBMCs. The sequence derives from a human donor in good health. The DNA sequence is TGTGCCAGCAGCTTGTCTCTAGTCCTCACAGATACGCAGTATTTT. Translated, it reads CASSLSLVLTDTQYF.